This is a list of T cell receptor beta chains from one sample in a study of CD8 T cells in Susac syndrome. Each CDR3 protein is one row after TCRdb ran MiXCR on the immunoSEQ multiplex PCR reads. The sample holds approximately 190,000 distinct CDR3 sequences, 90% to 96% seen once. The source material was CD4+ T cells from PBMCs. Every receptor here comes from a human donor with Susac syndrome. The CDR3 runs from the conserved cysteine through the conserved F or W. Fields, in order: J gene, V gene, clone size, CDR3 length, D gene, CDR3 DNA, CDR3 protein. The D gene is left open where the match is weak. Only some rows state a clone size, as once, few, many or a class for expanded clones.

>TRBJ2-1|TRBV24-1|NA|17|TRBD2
TGTGCCACCAGTGATTCCCCGGGACTAGCGGGTTACAATGAGCAGTTCTTC
CATSDSPGLAGYNEQFF
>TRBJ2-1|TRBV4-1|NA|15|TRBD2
TGCGCCAGCAGCCAACTAGCGGGGTTTAACAATGAGCAGTTCTTC
CASSQLAGFNNEQFF
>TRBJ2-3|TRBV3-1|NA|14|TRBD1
TGTGCCAGCAGCCCAGACAGGGGGACAGATACGCAGTATTTT
CASSPDRGTDTQYF
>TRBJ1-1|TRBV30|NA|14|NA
TGTGCCTGGGATGCCGGGAGAGGGAACACTGAAGCTTTCTTT
CAWDAGRGNTEAFF
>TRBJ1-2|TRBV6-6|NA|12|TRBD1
TGTGCCAGCAGTCGGGACAGAAATGGCTACACCTTC
CASSRDRNGYTF
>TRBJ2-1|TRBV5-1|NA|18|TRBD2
TGCGCCAGCAGCTGGACCCCCATAGCGGGGGGTTTCTACAATGAGCAGTTCTTC
CASSWTPIAGGFYNEQFF
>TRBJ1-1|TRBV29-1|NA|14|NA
TGCAGCGTCTACGAGGGGGGGCTGAACACTGAAGCTTTCTTT
CSVYEGGLNTEAFF
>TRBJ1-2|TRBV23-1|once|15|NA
TGCGCCAGCAGTCGAGGAGCCGCAGGCAACTATGGCTACACCTTC
CASSRGAAGNYGYTF
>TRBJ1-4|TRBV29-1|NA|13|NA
TGCAGCGTTGCGGGGAAAGGGAATGAAAAACTGTTTTTT
CSVAGKGNEKLFF
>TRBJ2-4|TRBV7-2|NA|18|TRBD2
TGTGCCAGCAGCTTTCCCGGGGGGGCTATCGTGTCCAAAAACATTCAGTACTTC
CASSFPGGAIVSKNIQYF
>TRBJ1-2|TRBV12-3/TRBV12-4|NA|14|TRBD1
TGTGCCAGCAGTTTGTGGGGACAGACTTATGGCTACACCTTC
CASSLWGQTYGYTF
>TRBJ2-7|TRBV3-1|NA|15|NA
TGTGCCAGCAGGGGCAGGGGATTTGCTCGAGACGAGCAGTACTTC
CASRGRGFARDEQYF
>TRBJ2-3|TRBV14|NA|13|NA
TGTGCCAGCAGCCAAGATCTTCCAGATACGCAGTATTTT
CASSQDLPDTQYF
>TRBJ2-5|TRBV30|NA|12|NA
TGTGCCTGGAGTGCTCGCCAAGAGACCCAGTACTTC
CAWSARQETQYF
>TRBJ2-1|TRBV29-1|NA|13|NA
TGCAGCGTTGGAGTGGTTCCCTACAATGAGCAGTTCTTC
CSVGVVPYNEQFF
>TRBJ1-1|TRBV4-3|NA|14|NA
TGCGCCAGCAGCCCCAGCTGGCAAAACACTGAAGCTTTCTTT
CASSPSWQNTEAFF
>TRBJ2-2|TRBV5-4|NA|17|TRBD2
TGTGCCAGCAGCTTGACCGTGGCGGGGGTGAACACCGGGGAGCTGTTTTTT
CASSLTVAGVNTGELFF
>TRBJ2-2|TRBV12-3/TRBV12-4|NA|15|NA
TGTGCCAGCAGTTTATTAGGGACATCAACCGGGGAGCTGTTTTTT
CASSLLGTSTGELFF